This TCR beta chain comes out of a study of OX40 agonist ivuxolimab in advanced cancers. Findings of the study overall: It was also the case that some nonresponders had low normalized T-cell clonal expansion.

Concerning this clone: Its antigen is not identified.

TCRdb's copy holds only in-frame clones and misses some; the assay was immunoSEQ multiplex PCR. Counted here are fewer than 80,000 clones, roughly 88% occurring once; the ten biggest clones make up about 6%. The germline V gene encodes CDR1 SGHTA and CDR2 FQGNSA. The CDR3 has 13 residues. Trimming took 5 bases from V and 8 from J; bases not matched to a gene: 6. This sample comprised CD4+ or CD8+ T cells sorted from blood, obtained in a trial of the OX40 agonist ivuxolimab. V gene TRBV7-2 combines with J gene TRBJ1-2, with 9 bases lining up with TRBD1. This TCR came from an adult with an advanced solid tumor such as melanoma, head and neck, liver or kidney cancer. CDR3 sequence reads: CASSPRTGDGYTF. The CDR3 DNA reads TGTGCCAGCAGCCCACGGACAGGGGACGGCTACACCTTC.